The T cell receptor beta chain described here comes from a study of T cell changes during pregnancy in multiple sclerosis. Assay used: immunoSEQ multiplex PCR; TCRdb lists only in-frame clones, some missing. The sample carries 50,000 to 70,000 clones, around nine tenths recorded once. V was pared by 6 bases and J by 0 bases, with 15 bases between. The CDR3 has 15 residues. CDR1 is SNHLY, CDR2 FYNNEI, per germline. Sequenced material: CD8+ T cells from peripheral blood mononuclear cells, taken before pregnancy. The TCR originated in a female donor with multiple sclerosis, enrolled in a pregnancy study. The rearrangement joins TRBV2 to TRBJ2-7, with D perhaps TRBD2 (6 bases). CDR3 protein: CASRPRGARSYEQYF. DNA for the CDR3: TGTGCCAGCAGACCCCGCGGGGCCCGCTCCTACGAGCAGTACTTC.